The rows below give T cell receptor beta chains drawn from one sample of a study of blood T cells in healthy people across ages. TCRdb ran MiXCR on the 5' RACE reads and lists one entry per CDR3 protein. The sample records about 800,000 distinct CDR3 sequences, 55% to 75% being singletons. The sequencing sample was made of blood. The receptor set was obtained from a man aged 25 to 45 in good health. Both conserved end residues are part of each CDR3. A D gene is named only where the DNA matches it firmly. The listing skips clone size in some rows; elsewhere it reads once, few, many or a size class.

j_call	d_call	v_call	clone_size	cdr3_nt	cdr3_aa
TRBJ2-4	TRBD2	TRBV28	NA	TGTGCCATCGGGGGGGGGTTAGACATTCAGTACTTC	CAIGGGLDIQYF
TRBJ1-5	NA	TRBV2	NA	TGTGCCAGCCGTAATGAGGTCGATCAGCCCCAGCATTTT	CASRNEVDQPQHF
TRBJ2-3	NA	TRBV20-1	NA	TGCAGTGCTAATACTGGGGGGTCCGGGAATACGCAGTATTTT	CSANTGGSGNTQYF
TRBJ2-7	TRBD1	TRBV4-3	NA	TGCGCCAGCAGCCAAGCGCCCCGGGACAGGGGCTACGAGCAGTACTTC	CASSQAPRDRGYEQYF
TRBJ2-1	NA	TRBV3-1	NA	TGTGCCAGCAGCCGCGCCCCGATTTCCTACAATGAGCAGTTCTTC	CASSRAPISYNEQFF
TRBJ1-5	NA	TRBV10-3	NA	TGTGCCGTCAGTGAAGGCGGGAATCAGCCCCAGCATTTT	CAVSEGGNQPQHF
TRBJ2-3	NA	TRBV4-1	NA	TGCGCCAGCAGCCAAGAGGGGTCCCCAAGGAGTACGCAGTATTTT	CASSQEGSPRSTQYF
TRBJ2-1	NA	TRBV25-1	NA	TGTGCCAGCAGAAGCTTTGGGAATGAGCAGTTCTTC	CASRSFGNEQFF
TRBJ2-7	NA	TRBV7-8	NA	TGTGCCAGCAGCTTAGGACTAGTAGAGTACGAGCAGTACTTC	CASSLGLVEYEQYF
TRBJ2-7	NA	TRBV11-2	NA	TGTGCCAGCGCACAGGGATCAGCCGAGCAGTACTTC	CASAQGSAEQYF
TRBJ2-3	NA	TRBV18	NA	TGTGCCAGCTCAGCTTCCATGGAAACGCAGTATTTT	CASSASMETQYF
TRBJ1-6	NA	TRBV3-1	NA	TGTGCCAGCAGCCAAATAAGTTTTAATTCACCCCTCCACTTT	CASSQISFNSPLHF
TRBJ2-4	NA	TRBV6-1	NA	TGTGCCAGCAGTCCAAGGACTGGGGTCCGTTTAGCCAAAAACATTCAGTACTTC	CASSPRTGVRLAKNIQYF
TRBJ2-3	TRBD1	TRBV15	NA	TGTGCCACCAGCGCCCCGGGACAGGCCCTCACAGATACGCAGTATTTT	CATSAPGQALTDTQYF
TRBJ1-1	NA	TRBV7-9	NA	TGTGCCAGCAGCTTCACAGGCGGACTCAACACTGAAGCTTTCTTT	CASSFTGGLNTEAFF
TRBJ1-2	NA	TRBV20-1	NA	TGCAGTGCTAGGAAGCGGACAGACTTACAATTCCCCTCAAGTTATGGCTACACCTTC	CSARKRTDLQFPSSYGYTF
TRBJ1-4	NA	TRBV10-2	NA	TGCGCCAGCAGTGAGTCTACGTCACCCTCGGATGAAAAACTGTTTTTT	CASSESTSPSDEKLFF
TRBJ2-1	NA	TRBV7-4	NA	TGTGCCAGCAGCTTCAGGGCGGGTGAGCAGTTCTTC	CASSFRAGEQFF
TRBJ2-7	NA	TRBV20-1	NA	TGCAGAAGGGGGCGGGACGTCTACAATGAGCAGTACTTC	CRRGRDVYNEQYF
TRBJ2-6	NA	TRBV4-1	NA	TGCGCCAGCAGCCAGGTCCCAGGCTCTGGGGCCAACGTCCTGACTTTC	CASSQVPGSGANVLTF
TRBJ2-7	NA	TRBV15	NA	TGTGCCACCAGCAGAGAATTAAACTCCTACGAGCAGTACTTC	CATSRELNSYEQYF
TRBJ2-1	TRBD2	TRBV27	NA	TGTGCCAGCAGACAATTGCGATATGGGGCGGGAGTAGGAGGGAATGAGCAGTTCTTC	CASRQLRYGAGVGGNEQFF
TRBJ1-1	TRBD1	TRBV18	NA	TGTGCCAGCTCACCAAGAGGACAGGTCGGGAATTTAGCTGAAGCTTTCTTT	CASSPRGQVGNLAEAFF
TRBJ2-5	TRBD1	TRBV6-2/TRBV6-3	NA	TGTGCCAGCAGTTACGGGACAGGGGCTCAAGAGACCCAGTACTTC	CASSYGTGAQETQYF
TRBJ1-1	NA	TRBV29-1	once	TGCAGCGTTGTATCCCAGACTACGAACACTGAAGCTTTCTTT	CSVVSQTTNTEAFF
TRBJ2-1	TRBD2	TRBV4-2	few	TGTGCCAGCAGCCAAGACGGACTAGCCGATTACAATGAGCAGTTCTTC	CASSQDGLADYNEQFF
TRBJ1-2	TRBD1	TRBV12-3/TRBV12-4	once	TGTGCCAGCAGTCCGCATACAGGGACAGGGGCAAATGGCTACACCTTC	CASSPHTGTGANGYTF
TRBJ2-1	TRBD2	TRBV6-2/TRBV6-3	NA	TGTGCCAGCAGCCGGACTAGAATCCCCTCCTACAATGAGCAGTTCTTC	CASSRTRIPSYNEQFF